Below are 19 T cell receptor beta chains sequenced from a single sample in a study of blood T cell repertoires in COVID-19. Measured with immunoSEQ multiplex PCR; TCRdb has only the in-frame clones, and not every one. Found here are 290,000 or so clones, around 90% of them singletons; the top ten hold roughly 1.3%. Sequenced sample: peripheral blood. The receptors stem from a man aged 65 to 79 with acute or convalescent COVID-19.

In this sample, this clone turned up once. This chain uses TRBV7-9 with TRBJ2-1; 15 positions match TRBD2. The trim removed 3 bases at V and 7 bases at J, leaving 7 bases unmatched. Per the germline V gene, CDR1 is SEHNR and CDR2 is FQNEAQ (reference sequence). This CDR3 is 17 amino acids long. CDR3 sequence: CASSLGLAGGVGNEQFF. The CDR3, as DNA: TGTGCCAGCAGCTTGGGACTAGCGGGGGGAGTAGGGAATGAGCAGTTCTTC.

This clone has only a few counts. This sequence joins TRBV7-8 and TRBJ2-7, with TRBD2 matching 10 bases. CDR1 is SGHVS and CDR2 is FQNEAQ in the germline V gene. This CDR3 is built from 16 residues. V was pared by 4 bases and J by 4 bases, with 10 bases of the junction left unmatched. The CDR3 reads CASSSSLAGVGYEQYF. In nucleotides, the CDR3 is TGTGCCAGCAGCTCGTCCCTAGCGGGAGTAGGGTACGAGCAGTACTTC.

This rearrangement joins TRBV2 to TRBJ2-1, with D perhaps matching TRBD1 (5 bases). CDR1 and CDR2 from the germline V gene are SNHLY and FYNNEI. The CDR3 has 14 amino acids. V lost 1 base to trimming and J lost 8 bases, with 12 bases between them. This CDR3 reads CASSEEGLSYEQFF. In DNA, the CDR3 is TGTGCCAGCAGTGAAGAGGGGCTATCTTATGAGCAGTTCTTC.

The gene calls are TRBV13 and TRBJ1-2, with a tentative D call TRBD1 (6 bases). The CDR3 is 14 amino acids. The germline V gene has CDR1 PRHDT and CDR2 FYEKMQ (reference sequence). V was shortened by 5 bases and J by 4 bases, with 14 bases between the two germline ends. The CDR3 sequence: CASSPKGVPYGYTF. CDR3 nucleotides: TGTGCCAGCAGCCCCAAGGGGGTCCCCTATGGCTACACCTTC.

The CDR3 DNA follows: TGTGCCAGCAGGATCAACTCTAGGGGGGAGCTGTTTTTT. Protein: CASRINSRGELFF. The chain combines TRBV2 with TRBJ2-2; D is undetermined. CDR1 is SNHLY and CDR2 is FYNNEI in the germline V gene. The CDR3 covers 13 residues. V gave up 6 bases and J gave up 8 bases, with 13 bases separating them.

The gene calls are TRBV2 and TRBJ1-3; D gene ambiguous. V was shortened by 8 bases and J by 4 bases, with 12 bases between the two germline ends. The length of the CDR3 is 13 residues. From germline, CDR1 is SNHLY and CDR2 FYNNEI. The CDR3 here is CASSRGTGNTIYF. The DNA of the CDR3 is TGTGCCAGCTCGCGCGGCACGGGAAACACCATATATTTT.

This sequence joins TRBV18 and TRBJ2-5; TRBD1 is a possible D gene (5 bases). Germline assignment: CDR1 KGHSH and CDR2 LQKENI. V lost 1 base, J lost 2 bases, and 11 bases lay in between. The CDR3 has 15 residues. CDR3: CASSPLQATQETQYF. The DNA for the CDR3 is TGTGCCAGCTCACCACTACAGGCGACTCAAGAGACCCAGTACTTC. The full variable domain, its missing parts supplied by reference TRBV18 and TRBJ2-5, is NAGVMQNPRHLVRRRGQEARLRCSPMKGHSHVYWYRQLPEEGLKFMVYLQKENIIDESGMPKERFSAEFPKEGPSILRIQQVVRGDSAAYFCASSPLQATQETQYFGPGTRLLVL.

On this clone itself: Other DNA sequences of this sample code for an identical CDR3. The V call is TRBV7-2, the J call TRBJ1-5; D gene ambiguous. Trimming pared 3 bases from V and 2 bases from J, leaving 5 bases between. There are 13 residues in the CDR3. CDR1 is SGHTA and CDR2 is FQGNSA in the germline V gene. CDR3 region: CASSFGGNQPQHF. CDR3 DNA sequence: TGTGCCAGCAGCTTCGGGGGCAATCAGCCCCAGCATTTT. The full variable domain, with the rest looked up from reference TRBV7-2 and TRBJ1-5, is GAGVSQSPSNKVTEKGKDVELRCDPISGHTALYWYRQSLGQGLEFLIYFQGNSAPDKSGLPSDRFSAERTGGSVSTLTIQRTQQEDSAVYLCASSFGGNQPQHFGDGTRLSIL.

The chain couples TRBV24-1 to TRBJ2-1, with TRBD1 identical over 9 bases. Germline assignment: CDR1 KGHDR and CDR2 SFDVKD. With V trimmed by 3 bases and J by 4 bases, 9 bases remained unmatched. There are 17 residues in the CDR3. In nucleotides, the CDR3 is TGTGCCACCAGTGATCCGGGACAGGGCGGTAGGTACAATGAGCAGTTCTTC. Protein sequence: CATSDPGQGGRYNEQFF.

This chain uses TRBV5-1 with TRBJ2-3; D is perhaps TRBD2 (6 bases). Deletions cut 0 bases from V and 2 bases from J, with 10 bases between. This CDR3 is 15 amino acids long. Germline assignment: CDR1 SGHRS and CDR2 YFSETQ. The CDR3 sequence is CASSLAGGTTDTQYF. The CDR3 DNA follows: TGCGCCAGCAGCTTGGCAGGAGGGACCACAGATACGCAGTATTTT. Filled out from reference TRBV5-1 and TRBJ2-3, the complete variable domain reads KAGVTQTPRYLIKTRGQQVTLSCSPISGHRSVSWYQQTPGQGLQFLFEYFSETQRNKGNFPGRFSGRQFSNSRSEMNVSTLELGDSALYLCASSLAGGTTDTQYFGPGTRLTVL.

A single count supports this clone. The chain couples TRBV5-1 to TRBJ2-5; D is uncertain. V was clipped by 0 bases and J by 5 bases, with 14 bases between them. CDR3 length: 15 amino acids. Per the germline V gene, CDR1 is SGHRS and CDR2 is YFSETQ. CDR3 DNA sequence: TGCGCCAGCAGCTTGGGCGGAACCCAAGTGGAGACCCAGTACTTC. As protein: CASSLGGTQVETQYF.

The chain recombines TRBV9 with TRBJ1-4; D gene uncertain. The V end was cut by 2 bases, the J end by 3 bases, with 11 bases between. CDR1 and CDR2 (germline): SGDLS, YYNGEE. This CDR3 has 15 amino acids. In DNA, the CDR3 is TGTGCCAGCAGCGTGCGGGGTATGGCTAATGAAAAACTGTTTTTT. This translates into CASSVRGMANEKLFF.

The chain couples TRBV19 to TRBJ1-1; TRBD1 might be the D (5 bases). Trimming cost V 2 bases and J 4 bases, with 11 bases left between them. There are 14 residues in the CDR3. The germline gives CDR1 LNHDA, CDR2 SQIVND (reference sequence). The CDR3 coding sequence is TGTGCCAGTAGTATAAGGCCGGGGGGCACTGAAGCTTTCTTT. Protein: CASSIRPGGTEAFF. The variable domain in full, completed from reference TRBV19 and TRBJ1-1, reads DGGITQSPKYLFRKEGQNVTLSCEQNLNHDAMYWYRQDPGQGLRLIYYSQIVNDFQKGDIAEGYSVSREKKESFPLTVTSAQKNPTAFYLCASSIRPGGTEAFFGQGTRLTVV.

The V call is TRBV4-2, the J call TRBJ1-6, with 7 positions matching TRBD1. Trimming took 4 bases from V and 8 from J; bases not matched to a gene: 11. Germline V gene data show CDR1 as LGHNA and CDR2 as YNFKEQ. This CDR3 has 16 residues. The CDR3 loop is CASSPPSGTDYSPLHF. CDR3 bases: TGTGCCAGCAGCCCCCCCTCCGGGACAGACTATTCACCCCTCCACTTT.

The rearrangement joins TRBV3-1 (or the pseudogene TRBV3-2) to TRBJ1-4; D is ambiguous. The germline V gene has CDR1 LGHDT and CDR2 YNNKEL (reference sequence). The CDR3 contains 14 residues. V was trimmed by 3 bases and J by 0 bases, leaving 5 bases between them. CDR3 in amino acids: CASSQRATNEKLFF. CDR3 coding DNA: TGTGCCAGCAGCCAGCGGGCAACTAATGAAAAACTGTTTTTT.

The chain carries TRBV19 and TRBJ2-5, with TRBD1 as a possible D gene (6 bases). The CDR3 runs to 16 residues. Germline V lookup: CDR1 LNHDA, CDR2 SQIVND (reference sequence). V lost 4 bases, J lost 1 base, and 16 bases lay in between. CDR3 protein: CASSKQAGAIQETQYF. The DNA of the CDR3 is TGTGCCAGTAGTAAACAGGCAGGGGCAATCCAAGAGACCCAGTACTTC.

The chain has TRBV7-8 and TRBJ2-1; 9 bases align to TRBD2. The germline gives CDR1 SGHVS, CDR2 FQNEAQ. V was clipped by 5 bases and J by 15 bases; unmatched bases: 14. The CDR3 totals 14 residues. CDR3 amino acids: CASSPEGSGGGPFF. The CDR3 DNA reads TGTGCCAGCAGCCCTGAGGGTAGCGGGGGTGGTCCGTTCTTC.

This chain links TRBV11-2 with TRBJ2-1; no definite D call. The germline CDR1 and CDR2 sequences are SGHAT and FQNNGV. V lost 2 bases to trimming and J lost 6 bases, with 8 bases between them. The CDR3 contains 13 residues. This CDR3 reads CASSLSPGNEQFF. In DNA, the CDR3 is TGTGCCAGCAGCTTATCCCCGGGCAATGAGCAGTTCTTC.

The gene calls are TRBV25-1 and TRBJ2-7; D may be TRBD1 (6 bases). The germline CDR1 and CDR2 sequences are MGHDK and SYGVNS. V dropped 6 bases and J dropped 6 bases, with 15 bases sitting between them. CDR3 length: 13 residues. CDR3 coding DNA: TGTGCCAGCAGCGACCCAACAGGGATCGAGCAGTACTTC. The encoded protein is CASSDPTGIEQYF.